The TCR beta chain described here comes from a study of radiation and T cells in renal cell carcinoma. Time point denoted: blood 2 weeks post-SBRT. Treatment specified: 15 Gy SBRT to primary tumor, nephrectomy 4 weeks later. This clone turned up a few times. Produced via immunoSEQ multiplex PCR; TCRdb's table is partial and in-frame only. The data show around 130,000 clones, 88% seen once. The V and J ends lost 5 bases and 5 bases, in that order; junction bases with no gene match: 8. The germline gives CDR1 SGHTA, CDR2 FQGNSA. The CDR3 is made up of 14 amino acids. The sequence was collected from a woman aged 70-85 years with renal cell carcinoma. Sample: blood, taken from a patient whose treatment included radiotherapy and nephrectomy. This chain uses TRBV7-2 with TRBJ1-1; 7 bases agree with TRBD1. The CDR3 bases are TGTGCCAGCAGCCGGGACAGATTGGGAACTGAAGCTTTCTTT. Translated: CASSRDRLGTEAFF. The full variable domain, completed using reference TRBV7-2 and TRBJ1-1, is GAGVSQSPSNKVTEKGKDVELRCDPISGHTALYWYRQSLGQGLEFLIYFQGNSAPDKSGLPSDRFSAERTGGSVSTLTIQRTQQEDSAVYLCASSRDRLGTEAFFGQGTRLTVV.